This T cell receptor (beta chain) was observed in a study of T cell responses to AZD1222 COVID-19 vaccine. Study findings and constraints: Nearly half of spike-specific TCRs reportedly go after variant regions that carry no mutations. Clonal diversity may have been underestimated, and the donors were mostly white British, with more females than males. Scientists sampled the repertoires only once the peak T cell response had passed.

In regard to this clone: Its antigen remains unknown.

Sequencing used immunoSEQ multiplex PCR; TCRdb keeps in-frame clones, though not all of them. The sample has tens of thousands of clones; roughly 84% are singletons. The CDR3 covers 14 residues. V was clipped by 5 bases and J by 2 bases, with 12 bases between them. Germline CDR1 and CDR2: SEHNR and FQNEAQ (reference sequence). The starting material was peripheral blood, obtained on day 0 of AZD1222 vaccination. The rearrangement links TRBV7-9 to TRBJ1-1; D is ambiguous. The clonotype was recovered from an adult in good health. CDR3 in amino acids: CASSPRTDNTEAFF. CDR3 bases: TGTGCCAGCAGCCCCAGGACGGATAACACTGAAGCTTTCTTT. The whole variable domain, remainder taken from reference TRBV7-9 and TRBJ1-1, is DTGVSQNPRHKITKRGQNVTFRCDPISEHNRLYWYRQTLGQGPEFLTYFQNEAQLEKSRLLSDRFSAERPKGSFSTLEIQRTEQGDSAMYLCASSPRTDNTEAFFGQGTRLTVV.